These 31 T cell receptor beta chains were sequenced from one sample in a study of T-cell reconstitution after alpha-beta-depleted transplantation in children (dated by TCRdb to 2016 to 2017). Library preparation used PCR. Sequencing took place on an Illumina HiSeq 2500. To normalize quantification of the TCRbeta repertoire, the TCR libraries were built with molecular barcoding that relied on unique molecular identifiers. In TCRdb, the public reads were trimmed at Q25 with fastp and aligned with MiXCR, with productive beta chains retained. Rows merge per CDR3 protein into single entries with the most common DNA and genes. This sample is represented by 450,000 to 600,000 distinct CDR3 sequences; 10% to 13% of them were singletons. The ten largest clones represent roughly 2.1% of the sample. According to the study, the label for this sample's treatment or condition signals: allogeneic hematopoietic cell transplantation with graft depleted of TCRalphabeta T cells and CD19 B cells.

The source material was PBMCs, sampled before TCRalphabeta/CD19-depleted stem cell transplant. The receptors were gathered from a child aged 2 to 10 with inherited bone marrow failure, due to receive a stem cell transplant.

This clonotype was seen many times. The J gene is TRBJ1-1, the V gene TRBV13, with a weak D call TRBD1 (5 bases). The germline V gene encodes CDR1 PRHDT and CDR2 FYEKMQ (reference sequence). V was shortened by 0 bases and J by 0 bases, with 8 bases between the two germline ends. CDR3 length: 15 amino acids. CDR3 sequence reads: CASSLGWGMNTEAFF. Written as DNA, the CDR3 is TGTGCCAGCAGCTTAGGGTGGGGGATGAACACTGAAGCTTTCTTT. The variable domain in full, completed from reference TRBV13 and TRBJ1-1, reads AAGVIQSPRHLIKEKRETATLKCYPIPRHDTVYWYQQGPGQDPQFLISFYEKMQSDKGSIPDRFSAQQFSDYHSELNMSSLELGDSALYFCASSLGWGMNTEAFFGQGTRLTVV.

This sequence joins TRBV20-1 and TRBJ1-4; 10 bases are a match to TRBD1. The CDR3 runs 15 residues. CDR1 and CDR2 from the germline V gene are DFQATT and SNEGSKA (reference sequence). J was trimmed by 8 bases and V by 5 bases; bases with no gene match: 11. The CDR3, as DNA: TGCAGTGCTCCCCCCCCCGGGACAGGGGCGGAAAAACTGTTTTTT. It yields the protein CSAPPPGTGAEKLFF.

This clonotype was picked up many times. The chain links TRBV12-3 or TRBV12-4 to TRBJ2-2; 10 nucleotides align to TRBD2. This CDR3 comprises 14 residues. V was pared by 6 bases and J by 6 bases, with 4 bases of the junction left unmatched. CDR3 in amino acids: CASRRAGGPGELFF. Written as DNA, the CDR3 is TGTGCCAGCAGGCGAGCGGGAGGGCCCGGGGAGCTGTTTTTT.

This clonotype was counted at least ten times. The chain couples TRBV27 to TRBJ2-3; 11 nucleotides agree with TRBD2. The CDR3 sequence is 15 residues long. Per the germline V gene, CDR1 is MNHEY and CDR2 is SMNVEV (reference sequence). V shed 5 bases and J 6 bases; nucleotides not matched to a gene: 7. The CDR3 DNA follows: TGTGCCAGCAGTATGGGACTAGCGGCCAGGGATACGCAGTATTTT. Protein: CASSMGLAARDTQYF.

This chain uses TRBV28 with TRBJ2-7, with 8 bases that match TRBD1. Germline loops: CDR1 MDHEN, CDR2 SYDVKM. J lost 7 bases, V lost 2 bases, and 10 bases had no gene match. The CDR3 extends over 15 amino acids. CDR3 region: CASSLEGQDLLEQYF. The CDR3 bases are TGTGCCAGCAGTTTAGAGGGACAGGACCTACTGGAGCAGTACTTC.

This clonotype showed up many times. The gene calls are TRBV4-1 and TRBJ2-1; D could derive from TRBD1 or TRBD2 (5 bases each). Per germline, CDR1 MGHRA and CDR2 YSYEKL. Deletions cut 4 bases from V and 6 bases from J, with 19 bases between. The CDR3 consists of 16 residues. This CDR3 reads CASSRNALGTSNEQFF. The CDR3 DNA reads as TGCGCCAGCAGCCGGAACGCTCTCGGGACCTCCAATGAGCAGTTCTTC.

This clonotype was picked up many times. This chain links TRBV4-3 with TRBJ2-1; D not resolved. This CDR3 is 18 amino acids long. CDR1 is LGHNA and CDR2 is YSLEER in the germline V gene. Trimming removed 0 bases from V and 4 bases from J, with 19 bases in between. The CDR3 DNA reads TGCGCCAGCAGCCAAGATCCTTACCGTGGTGATTCTTACAATGAGCAGTTCTTC. Residues: CASSQDPYRGDSYNEQFF.

This clonotype showed up many times. The V call is TRBV9, the J call TRBJ2-3; D may be TRBD1 or TRBD2 (5 bases each). V gave up 1 base and J gave up 4 bases, with 13 bases separating them. The CDR3 length is 15 residues. CDR1 is SGDLS, CDR2 YYNGEE, per germline. In DNA, the CDR3 is TGTGCCAGCAGCGTATTGGGGCTAGCCGCAGATACGCAGTATTTT. Translation: CASSVLGLAADTQYF.

This clonotype was counted ten times or more. The chain links TRBV7-2 to TRBJ1-2; D ambiguous. The CDR3 runs 15 residues. V was clipped by 1 base and J by 7 bases, with 16 bases between them. The germline V gene encodes CDR1 SGHTA and CDR2 FQGNSA. The CDR3 region has the DNA TGTGCCAGCAGCTTAGGGCGAGGATATGGCGGTGGCTACACCTTC. Protein: CASSLGRGYGGGYTF.

This clonotype showed up many times. The rearrangement joins TRBV19 to TRBJ2-1; 7 positions match TRBD2. Per the germline V gene, CDR1 is LNHDA and CDR2 is SQIVND (reference sequence). This CDR3 has 18 amino acids. V shed 3 bases and J 0 bases; nucleotides not matched to a gene: 11. The DNA for the CDR3 is TGTGCCAGTAGTATCGGCCTAGCGGAAGTGAACTCCTACAATGAGCAGTTCTTC. It encodes CASSIGLAEVNSYNEQFF.

Many counts were recorded for this clonotype. This chain uses TRBV23-1 with TRBJ1-5; D is unresolved. TRBV23-1 is an ORF; its function is uncertain. CDR3 length: 10 amino acids. Trimming cost V 9 bases and J 7 bases, with 7 bases left between them. The CDR3 sequence: CARATQPQHF. DNA of the CDR3: TGCGCCAGGGCCACCCAGCCCCAGCATTTT.

This clonotype was counted ten times or more. The chain employs TRBV5-1 and TRBJ2-5; 10 bases are shared with TRBD1. V lost 4 bases to trimming and J lost 5 bases; unmatched junction nucleotides: 5. The length of the CDR3 is 14 residues. CDR1 and CDR2 from the germline V gene are SGHRS and YFSETQ. CDR3 in amino acids: CASSPGTGVETQYF. CDR3 bases: TGCGCCAGCAGCCCTGGGACAGGGGTCGAGACCCAGTACTTC.

This clonotype has at least ten counts. The genes are TRBV29-1 and TRBJ1-1; 9 nucleotides align to TRBD1. The CDR3 has 14 amino acids. Germline CDR1 reads SQVTM; CDR2 reads ANQGSEA. Trimming took 4 bases from V and 3 from J; bases not matched to a gene: 6. CDR3: CSVGIGTGYTEAFF. The CDR3 bases are TGCAGCGTTGGGATTGGGACAGGGTACACTGAAGCTTTCTTT.

The J gene is TRBJ2-1, the V gene TRBV25-1; TRBD2 matches at 12 bases. CDR1 and CDR2 from the germline V gene are MGHDK and SYGVNS. Trimming removed 4 bases from V and 5 bases from J; junction bases left unmatched: 9. CDR3 length: 17 amino acids. The CDR3 spells CASSAYWTSGNDNEQFF. CDR3 coding DNA: TGTGCCAGCAGTGCCTACTGGACTAGCGGGAATGACAATGAGCAGTTCTTC.

In its sample, this clonotype was seen many times. J is TRBJ2-2 and V is TRBV20-1; 8 nucleotides align to TRBD2. V shed 7 bases, J shed 0 bases, and the junction held 10 bases outside the gene matches. This CDR3 has 16 residues. Germline-derived CDR1 and CDR2 are DFQATT and SNEGSKA (reference sequence). The CDR3 reads CSVPLAEGTNTGELFF. Written as DNA, the CDR3 is TGCAGTGTTCCACTAGCGGAAGGAACGAACACCGGGGAGCTGTTTTTT.

As to this clonotype: A far larger clone differs by one base, so this is likely a read error. This chain joins TRBV11-2 and TRBJ2-1; D is unclear. This CDR3 has 13 residues. Germline loops: CDR1 SGHAT, CDR2 FQNNGV. CDR3 residues: CASSLVGYNDQFF. CDR3 nucleotides: TGTGCCAGCAGCTTAGTTGGTTACAATGACCAGTTCTTC.

This clonotype was seen repeatedly, ten times or more. The chain combines TRBV10-3 with TRBJ2-1, with TRBD2 identical over 14 bases. V lost 4 bases to trimming and J lost 2 bases; unmatched junction nucleotides: 7. The CDR3 sequence is 18 residues long. Germline V lookup: CDR1 ENHRY, CDR2 SYGVKD. CDR3 nucleotides: TGTGCCATCAGTGGTAGGACTAGCGGGGGGCTCCCCTACAATGAGCAGTTCTTC. Its protein is CAISGRTSGGLPYNEQFF.

This clonotype appeared many times. This rearrangement joins TRBV7-9 to TRBJ2-7; D unclear. The V end was cut by 1 base, the J end by 2 bases, with 15 bases between. This CDR3 comprises 16 residues. Germline values: CDR1 SEHNR, CDR2 FQNEAQ (reference sequence). CDR3 region: CASSLGLGQSPYEQYF. The CDR3 DNA is TGTGCCAGCAGCTTAGGTTTGGGTCAATCCCCCTACGAGCAGTACTTC.

This clonotype was counted at least ten times. This sequence joins TRBV4-1 and TRBJ1-2; D is perhaps TRBD1 (5 bases). The CDR3 is 13 residues long. V was shortened by 3 bases and J by 4 bases, with 9 bases between the two germline ends. Germline lookup yields CDR1 MGHRA and CDR2 YSYEKL. DNA of the CDR3: TGCGCCAGCAGCCAGCAGGGAGTCTATGGCTACACCTTC. Translating gives CASSQQGVYGYTF.

This clonotype was seen many times. The rearrangement links TRBV5-1 to TRBJ2-7; possibly TRBD1 or TRBD2 for D (6 bases each). The germline gives CDR1 SGHRS, CDR2 YFSETQ. V lost 4 bases to trimming and J lost 3 bases, with 26 bases between them. This CDR3 has 18 amino acids. CDR3 loop: CASSPRAGEDIFLYEQYF. The CDR3 DNA reads as TGCGCCAGCAGCCCAAGGGCAGGGGAGGATATCTTCCTCTACGAGCAGTACTTC. The variable domain in full, completed from reference TRBV5-1 and TRBJ2-7, reads KAGVTQTPRYLIKTRGQQVTLSCSPISGHRSVSWYQQTPGQGLQFLFEYFSETQRNKGNFPGRFSGRQFSNSRSEMNVSTLELGDSALYLCASSPRAGEDIFLYEQYFGPGTRLTVT.

This clonotype appeared many times. The chain has TRBV28 and TRBJ2-3; possibly TRBD2 for D (5 bases). CDR1 and CDR2 (germline): MDHEN, SYDVKM. V was pared by 6 bases and J by 8 bases, with 12 bases between. This CDR3 spans 12 amino acids. This CDR3 reads CASSLEAGTQYF. In DNA form, the CDR3 reads TGTGCCAGCAGCCTGGAGGCTGGTACGCAGTATTTT.

This clonotype showed up many times. The rearrangement links TRBV27 to TRBJ2-7; no reliable D call. This CDR3 has 13 residues. The germline V gene has CDR1 MNHEY and CDR2 SMNVEV (reference sequence). V gave up 4 bases and J gave up 6 bases, with 13 bases separating them. CDR3 nucleotides: TGTGCCAGCAGTTCGTCCCTCTTCCGCGAGCAGTACTTC. This encodes CASSSSLFREQYF.

Comments on this clonotype: A much bigger clone sits one base away, suggesting this may be a read error. This rearrangement joins TRBV5-4 to TRBJ2-1; D possibly corresponds to TRBD2 (6 bases). The CDR3 is 16 residues long. Germline CDR1 SGHNT, CDR2 YYREEE (reference sequence). The CDR3 here is CAISLGLPSSYNEQFF. The CDR3 nucleotides read TGTGCCATCAGCTTGGGACTCCCCAGCTCCTACAATGAGCAGTTCTTC. Full variable domain (remainder filled in from reference TRBV5-4 and TRBJ2-1): ETGVTQSPTHLIKTRGQQVTLRCSSQSGHNTVSWYQQALGQGPQFIFQYYREEENGRGNFPPRFSGLQFPNYSSELNVNALELDDSALYLCAISLGLPSSYNEQFFGPGTRLTVL.

This clonotype was recorded at least ten times. The gene calls are TRBV9 and TRBJ1-6, with D possibly being TRBD1 (6 bases). In germline, CDR1 is SGDLS, CDR2 YYNGEE. This CDR3 contains 17 residues. Trimming took off 2 bases at V and 5 bases at J, with 17 bases between the two ends. Here the CDR3 DNA reads TGTGCCAGCAGCGTTGGCCCCCGACAGGTCGATAATTCACCCCTCCACTTT. It encodes CASSVGPRQVDNSPLHF.

In its sample, this clonotype was seen many times. V and J are TRBV6-5 and TRBJ1-1; D may be TRBD1 (5 bases). The CDR3 has 16 amino acids. Trimming shortened V by 1 base and J by 7 bases, and 19 bases separated the two germline ends. Looked up from germline, CDR1 is MNHEY and CDR2 is SVGAGI. As DNA, the CDR3 is TGTGCCAGCAGTTACTACGGACCCCGGGACGGGGGTGAAGCTTTCTTT. Protein product: CASSYYGPRDGGEAFF.

The chain employs TRBV4-3 and TRBJ2-2, with D perhaps TRBD1 (5 bases). This CDR3 comprises 16 residues. Between the trimmed V and J ends, which lost 4 bases and 4 bases, there was a span of 16 bases. Germline CDR1 reads LGHNA; CDR2 reads YSLEER. The CDR3 sequence is CASSRTQGVGTGELFF. The CDR3, as DNA: TGCGCCAGCAGCCGAACCCAGGGCGTTGGCACCGGGGAGCTGTTTTTT.

This clonotype was seen ten or more times. The CDR3, as DNA: TGTGCCAGCTCACCTCCGGGACAGTTCCAACCGATCCAAGAGACCCAGTACTTC. Protein product: CASSPPGQFQPIQETQYF. The chain employs TRBV18 and TRBJ2-5; TRBD1 matches 7 bases. The CDR3 totals 18 residues. J was trimmed by 1 base and V by 3 bases; bases with no gene match: 14. Per germline, CDR1 KGHSH and CDR2 LQKENI.

This clonotype came up many times. The V call is TRBV6-1, the J call TRBJ2-3; D may match TRBD1 or TRBD2 (5 bases each). The V gene's germline CDR1 is MNHNS and CDR2 SASEGT. The V and J ends lost 8 bases and 1 base respectively, with 13 bases between them. CDR3 length: 14 residues. CDR3 protein: CASRTRGGTDTQYF. In DNA form, the CDR3 reads TGTGCCAGCCGTACCAGAGGGGGCACAGATACGCAGTATTTT.

In its sample, this clonotype was seen many times. The chain employs TRBV20-1 and TRBJ2-3; a possible D gene is TRBD2 (6 bases). Trimming left V 3 bases short and J 4 bases short, with 11 bases between. The CDR3 is 13 residues long. Germline values: CDR1 DFQATT, CDR2 SNEGSKA (reference sequence). The DNA for the CDR3 is TGCAGTGCTAGTAGCGGAGGGCCAGATACGCAGTATTTT. This gives the protein CSASSGGPDTQYF.

The sample holds many counts of this clonotype. The rearrangement uses TRBV12-3 or TRBV12-4 and TRBJ2-5; 7 positions match TRBD2. The CDR3 totals 15 residues. V lost 7 bases, J lost 5 bases, and 13 bases stayed unmatched. CDR3 coding DNA: TGTGCCAGCACCTCGTTGGGGGGGGTAGGGGAGACCCAGTACTTC. It is translated as CASTSLGGVGETQYF.

V and J are TRBV4-1 and TRBJ2-7, with a weak D call TRBD2 (6 bases). Trimming removed 0 bases at V and 0 bases at J, with 12 bases between. The CDR3 is 16 residues long. Germline loops: CDR1 MGHRA, CDR2 YSYEKL. The CDR3 reads CASSQDPGENSYEQYF. The CDR3 nucleotides read TGCGCCAGCAGCCAAGATCCGGGGGAGAACTCCTACGAGCAGTACTTC.